This TCR beta chain was profiled in a study of human T cells and chemical hapten exposure. Time point defined: patch test 1, 2 weeks after DPC sensitization. Stated treatment: therapeutic diphenylcyclopropenone sensitization with weekly scalp DPC. Authors' processing steps: Sample-level TCR yields exhibited a median of around 93,000, with a range of roughly 20,000 to 750,000. MiXCR, applied by TCRdb to the RACE reads, yields one record per CDR3 protein. What appears here as the V and J calls and clone size reflects TCRdb's work, not the paper's. The sample records fewer than 500,000 distinct CDR3 sequences, approximately 5.1% being singletons. CDR1 and CDR2 from the germline V gene are GTSNPN and SVGIG (reference sequence). The CDR3 is 12 amino acids. V was pared by 5 bases and J by 5 bases, with 10 bases between.

The receptor was derived from a woman aged 45-59 years with alopecia areata. Some clones in this sample may be carry-over from other donors' samples. The gene calls are TRBV30 and TRBJ1-5; no clear D gene. The source was whole blood, collected in connection with sensitization to the hapten diphenylcyclopropenone (DPC). The CDR3 DNA reads TGTGCCTGGTCGTATGGGGATCAGCCCCAGCATTTT. This encodes CAWSYGDQPQHF.